This T cell receptor beta chain is from a study of T cells after yellow fever vaccination. Study-level background: The SMART-Seq v4 Ultra Low Input method served to prepare the low-cell-number fractions. General observations from the study: Researchers noted that a small share of clonotypes showed up in both CD4 and CD8 compartments. In FACS-sorted repertoires, abundant clonotypes from the bulk population could appear as contaminants. Although the secondary response was weaker, it peaked faster, at day 5 versus 15.

TCRdb processed the 5' RACE reads anew with MiXCR; each CDR3 protein has one entry. The sample lists hundreds of thousands of distinct CDR3 sequences, 17% occurring once. This clonotype has just a few counts. Its antigen is not identified. The sequencing here drew on PBMCs, taken 5 to 6 days after the first yellow fever vaccination. The TCR originated in a man between 18 and 29 years old who received the YFV17D yellow fever vaccine.

The CDR3 spells CASSTRDSNSPLHF. The CDR3 DNA reads TGTGCCAGTAGTACGCGGGACTCAAATTCACCCCTCCACTTT. The chain uses TRBV19 and TRBJ1-6, with TRBD1 as a possible D gene (5 bases). Trimming shortened V by 4 bases and J by 7 bases, and 11 bases separated the two germline ends. Germline CDR1 and CDR2: LNHDA and SQIVND (reference sequence). CDR3 length: 14 amino acids.